This TCR beta chain was identified in a study of blood T cell repertoires in COVID-19. About the study: Sample material is recorded as cDNA or gDNA derived from T cells, B-cell-depleted T cells, or PBMCs.

Germline V lookup: CDR1 SGHRS, CDR2 YFSETQ. The CDR3 loop spans 14 amino acids. Trimming took 0 bases from V and 1 from J, leaving 7 bases between them. Methods used by the authors: Estimated nucleated cell counts came from reference gene primer amplification. TCRdb's copy holds only in-frame clones and misses some; the assay was immunoSEQ multiplex PCR. That table is the source of V, J and clone size, and D and trimming were worked out from the DNA. The data hold fewer than 350,000 clones, with roughly 85% observed a single time. In regard to this clone: Distinct nucleotide sequences in the sample also encode this CDR3.

Clinical history as reported by participants underpinned cohort assignment. This TCR was recovered from a woman between 25 and 40 years old who had been exposed to COVID-19. The sequenced sample consisted of PBMCs or T cells enriched from blood (not recorded which). The V and J genes are TRBV5-1 and TRBJ1-1; D possibly corresponds to TRBD1 (5 bases). The chain's CDR3 is CASSLAGGNTEAFF. DNA for the CDR3: TGCGCCAGCAGCTTGGCGGGGGGGAACACTGAAGCTTTCTTT.